Sequencing of this T cell receptor beta chain was carried out in a study of T-cell reconstitution after alpha-beta-depleted transplantation in children (dated by TCRdb to about 2016). About the study as a whole: Using TCR repertoire profiling, the study quantitatively followed how T-cell immune reconstitution unfolded in children after TCRalphabeta/CD19-depleted allogeneic hematopoietic cell transplantation.

According to the germline V gene (reference sequence), CDR1 reads MNHNY and CDR2 reads SVGAGI. Trimming takes 6 bases from V and 4 bases from J, and the germline ends sit 10 bases apart. Reading from cysteine to phenylalanine, the CDR3 counts 13 amino acids. The retained sequence is limited to the CDR3, 39 bases, with the frame set at the first base. This clonotype was recorded many times. Its recognized antigen is unknown. No per-base quality is available; no much larger clone lies one base away. Libraries came from PCR. This sample was sequenced with an Illumina HiSeq 2500. TCR library preparation used molecular barcoding, with unique molecular identifiers applied to normalize quantification of the TCRbeta repertoire. TCRdb handled the public reads itself, with Q25 trimming in fastp and clone calling in MiXCR, and kept productive beta chains. Rows matching on CDR3 protein sequence are summarized as one entry with the most common DNA and genes. This sample comprises about 240,000 distinct CDR3 sequences, around 11% of them detected only once. The biggest ten clones account for around 3% of the sample.

The receptor comes from a human donor who donated a stem cell graft to a child with acute lymphoblastic leukemia. Recombination connected TRBV6-6 to TRBJ1-5, with an unclear D gene assignment. Sequencing used PBMCs from the stem cell graft donor, obtained from the stem cell graft. The DNA sequence follows: TGTGCCAGCAGAGGTACAGTTAATCAGCCCCAGCATTTT. Its protein reads: CASRGTVNQPQHF.